This T cell receptor beta chain was retrieved from a study of cytomegalovirus exposure and HLA in healthy donors. PCR involved 60 Vbeta and 13 Jbeta primers. The data were produced by immunoSEQ multiplex PCR, yet TCRdb's version contains in-frame clones alone and is incomplete. The repertoire holds over 90,000 clones, with 70% as singletons. Germline V CDR1 and CDR2: MDHEN, SYDVKM. V trimming: 5 bases; J trimming: 6 bases; junction bases outside the gene matches: 11. CDR3 length: 16 amino acids. This clone was counted a few times. This TCR came from a woman aged 45 to 65 in good health and CMV-seropositive. What was sequenced was PBMCs. The chain combines TRBV28 with TRBJ2-7, with TRBD2 identical over 12 bases. The DNA of the CDR3 is TGTGCCAGCAGTCTAACTAGCGGGAGGCTCCTAAGCGAGCAGTACTTC. Residues: CASSLTSGRLLSEQYF.